Below, one TCR beta chain is given with its context. The data were obtained in a study of patients and donors after allogeneic stem cell transplantation. Looked up from germline, CDR1 is GTSNPN and CDR2 is SVGIG (reference sequence). V lost 0 bases, J lost 0 bases, and 5 bases lay in between. This CDR3 is 13 amino acids long. TCRdb reprocessed the RT-PCR reads with MiXCR, giving one entry per CDR3 protein. Counted here are about 200,000 distinct CDR3 sequences, 35% to 45% occurring once; the ten biggest clones make up around a tenth. This clonotype was sampled from a human donor who was either an allogeneic HSCT recipient or a stem cell or donor lymphocyte infusion donor (not recorded which). It is not recorded whose cells these are; they may come from a transplant donor. J is TRBJ1-1 and V is TRBV30, with D unclear. The specimen sequenced was blood, either unsorted or a sorted T cell fraction (not recorded which). CDR3 amino acids: CAWSVQMNTEAFF. CDR3 DNA sequence: TGTGCCTGGAGTGTACAGATGAACACTGAAGCTTTCTTT.